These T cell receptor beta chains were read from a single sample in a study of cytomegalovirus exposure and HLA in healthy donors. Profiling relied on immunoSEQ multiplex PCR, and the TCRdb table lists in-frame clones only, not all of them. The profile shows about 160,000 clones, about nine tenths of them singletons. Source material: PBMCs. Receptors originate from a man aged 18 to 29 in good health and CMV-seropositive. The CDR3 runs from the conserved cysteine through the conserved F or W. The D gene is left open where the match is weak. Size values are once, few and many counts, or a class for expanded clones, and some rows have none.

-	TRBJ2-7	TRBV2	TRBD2	CASRQTSGSSYSYEQYF	TGTGCCAGCAGGCAGACTAGCGGGTCCTCTTACTCCTACGAGCAGTACTTC
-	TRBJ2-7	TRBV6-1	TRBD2	CASWRGGTTSYEQYF	TGTGCCTCATGGCGGGGAGGGACTACCTCCTACGAGCAGTACTTC
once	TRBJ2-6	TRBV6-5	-	CASSYSDNSGANVLTF	TGTGCCAGCAGTTACTCGGACAACTCTGGGGCCAACGTCCTGACTTTC
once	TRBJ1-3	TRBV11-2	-	CASSLGHSGNTIYF	TGTGCCAGCAGCTTAGGACACTCTGGAAACACCATATATTTT
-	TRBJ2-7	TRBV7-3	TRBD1	CASSRQGGSSYEQYF	TGTGCCAGCAGTCGACAGGGGGGCTCTTCCTACGAGCAGTACTTC
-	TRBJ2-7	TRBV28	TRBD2	CASSFQFRVAGTYEQYF	TGTGCCAGCAGTTTCCAGTTTCGGGTAGCGGGGACCTACGAGCAGTACTTC
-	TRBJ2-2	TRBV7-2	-	CASRQRNTGELFF	TGTGCCAGCAGACAGAGGAACACCGGGGAGCTGTTTTTT
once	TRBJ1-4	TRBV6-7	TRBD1	CASSYILGTGPLVHEKLFF	TGTGCCAGCAGTTACATTCTTGGGACAGGACCGTTGGTGCATGAAAAACTGTTTTTT
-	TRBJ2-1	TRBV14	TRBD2	CASSHPIRAGIQFF	TGTGCCAGCAGCCACCCGATCAGAGCGGGGATACAGTTCTTC
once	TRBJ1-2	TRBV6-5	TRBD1	CASRNGQGGRGYTF	TGTGCCAGCAGGAATGGACAGGGAGGGCGCGGCTACACCTTC
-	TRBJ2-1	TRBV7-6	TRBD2	CASSPTSGTGNEQFF	TGTGCCAGCAGCCCGACTAGCGGGACTGGCAATGAGCAGTTCTTC
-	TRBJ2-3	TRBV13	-	CASSVSLGGPTDTQYF	TGTGCCAGCAGCGTCAGCCTCGGGGGACCCACAGATACGCAGTATTTT
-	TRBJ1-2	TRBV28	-	CASSLGREGYGYTF	TGTGCCAGCAGTTTAGGCCGGGAGGGCTATGGCTACACCTTC
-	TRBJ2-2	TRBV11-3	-	CASSPREWTNTGELFF	TGTGCCAGCAGCCCCCGGGAGTGGACGAACACCGGGGAGCTGTTTTTT
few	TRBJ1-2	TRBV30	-	CAWSVSTGFDYGYTF	TGTGCCTGGAGTGTATCGACAGGCTTCGACTATGGCTACACCTTC
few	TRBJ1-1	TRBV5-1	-	CASSLTATMNTEAFF	TGCGCCAGCAGCCTGACAGCCACGATGAACACTGAAGCTTTCTTT
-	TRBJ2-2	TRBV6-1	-	CASRTTNTGELFF	TGTGCCAGCAGGACAACGAACACCGGGGAGCTGTTTTTT
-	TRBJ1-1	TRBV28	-	CASSLSYGNTEAFF	TGTGCCAGCAGTTTATCGTACGGGAACACTGAAGCTTTCTTT